These 20 T cell receptor beta chains share one sample of origin, sequenced in a study of regulatory T cells in long-lasting Graves disease. Library construction for TCR beta used iRepertoire HTBI primers and Arm-PCR of CDR3 regions. MiXCR, run by TCRdb on the multiplex PCR reads, gives a single entry per CDR3 protein. In the table there are about 560,000 distinct CDR3 sequences, about 15% of which are singletons. Time point meaning: newly diagnosed GD, antithyroid drugs for less than 3 months. Scientists built the TCR library using RNA that was extracted from PBMCs. The same data also contributed to another study, on T cells in Graves' hyperthyroidism and ophthalmopathy.

The sequencing used peripheral blood mononuclear cells (PBMCs), collected at new diagnosis, from a patient treated with antithyroid drugs. These receptors all come from a man aged 18-30 years with Graves disease.

This clonotype was recorded many times. The CDR3 loop is CASSQGNSGITSYNEQFF. The DNA of the CDR3 is TGTGCCAGCAGCCAAGGTAATAGCGGGATAACGTCCTACAATGAGCAGTTCTTC. V usage is TRBV3-1 and J usage is TRBJ2-1; the match to TRBD2 covers 8 bases. Looked up from germline, CDR1 is LGHDT and CDR2 is YNNKEL (reference sequence). J lost 1 base, V lost 1 base, and 9 bases had no gene match. The CDR3 spans 18 residues.

This clonotype was recorded at least ten times. The chain is built from TRBV30 and TRBJ1-2, with no clear D. Germline V gene sequence: CDR1 GTSNPN, CDR2 SVGIG (reference sequence). CDR3 size: 12 residues. The ends were cut back, 3 bases at V and 1 base at J, with 6 bases in the middle. The CDR3 reads CAWRRGNYGYTF. The CDR3, as DNA: TGTGCCTGGAGGCGAGGTAACTATGGCTACACCTTC.

This clonotype has more than one count but fewer than ten. The junction departs from the called germline gene at one end, perhaps through a read error. The chain uses TRBV6-1 and TRBJ1-5; D gene uncertain. This CDR3 comprises 13 residues. Germline V gives CDR1 MNHNS, CDR2 SASEGT. The CDR3 spells CASGEDQNQPQHF. The DNA for the CDR3 is TGTGCCAGCGGTGAGGACCAGAATCAGCCCCAGCATTTT.

This clonotype was detected ten times or more. The chain is built from TRBV5-1 and TRBJ2-1, with 9 positions matching TRBD2. Per the germline V gene, CDR1 is SGHRS and CDR2 is YFSETQ. The CDR3 is 15 amino acids. V lost 0 bases, J lost 5 bases, and 3 bases stayed unmatched. The CDR3 nucleotides are TGCGCCAGCAGCTTGGCCTCTAGCGGGGACAATGAGCAGTTCTTC. Amino acids: CASSLASSGDNEQFF. Full variable domain (missing parts from reference TRBV5-1 and TRBJ2-1): KAGVTQTPRYLIKTRGQQVTLSCSPISGHRSVSWYQQTPGQGLQFLFEYFSETQRNKGNFPGRFSGRQFSNSRSEMNVSTLELGDSALYLCASSLASSGDNEQFFGPGTRLTVL.

This clonotype was seen ten or more times. This chain connects TRBV12-3 or TRBV12-4 to TRBJ2-3; 15 bases align to TRBD2. This CDR3 contains 16 residues. The V and J ends lost 5 bases and 6 bases, in that order; junction bases with no gene match: 6. The CDR3 nucleotides read TGTGCCAGCAGTCCGGGACTAGCGGGAGGAGTGGATACGCAGTATTTT. Translation: CASSPGLAGGVDTQYF.

The chain has TRBV20-1 and TRBJ2-3; possibly TRBD1 for D (5 bases). The CDR3 covers 14 residues. V dropped 7 bases and J dropped 0 bases, with 14 bases sitting between them. Germline values: CDR1 DFQATT, CDR2 SNEGSKA (reference sequence). In nucleotides, the CDR3 is TGCAGTGAAGGAAGGGGAACTAGCACAGATACGCAGTATTTT. This gives the protein CSEGRGTSTDTQYF.

This chain joins TRBV9 and TRBJ1-1; 8 positions agree with TRBD1. V was pared by 6 bases and J by 0 bases, with 4 bases of the junction left unmatched. The length of the CDR3 is 14 residues. CDR1 is SGDLS and CDR2 is YYNGEE in the germline V gene. The CDR3 DNA reads TGTGCCAGCACACAGGGGGGGATGAACACTGAAGCTTTCTTT. Translated: CASTQGGMNTEAFF. The entire variable domain, with the rest obtained from reference TRBV9 and TRBJ1-1, is as follows: DSGVTQTPKHLITATGQRVTLRCSPRSGDLSVYWYQQSLDQGLQFLIQYYNGEERAKGNILERFSAQQFPDLHSELNLSSLELGDSALYFCASTQGGMNTEAFFGQGTRLTVV.

This clonotype occurred many times. One junction end does not reproduce the germline sequence, and a read error may be involved. The chain carries TRBV9 and TRBJ2-5; TRBD1 agrees at 7 bases. Germline CDR1 reads SGDLS; CDR2 reads YYNGEE. This CDR3 is built from 15 residues. The chain's CDR3 is CASSASQGMQETQYF. In DNA, the CDR3 is TGTGCCAGTAGCGCATCACAGGGGATGCAAGAGACCCAGTACTTC.

This chain joins TRBV5-1 and TRBJ2-2, with TRBD1 as a possible D gene (7 bases). CDR3 size: 19 residues. With 0 bases removed from V and 1 base from J, the gap between germline ends came to 19 bases. Germline V gene lookup returns CDR1 SGHRS and CDR2 YFSETQ. The CDR3 protein is CASSLGHAGTAGNTGELFF. The CDR3 DNA reads as TGCGCCAGCAGCTTGGGACATGCTGGGACAGCGGGGAACACCGGGGAGCTGTTTTTT.

This sequence joins TRBV9 and TRBJ1-1; perhaps TRBD1 as D (5 bases). The CDR3 covers 14 residues. Deletions cut 0 bases from V and 4 bases from J, with 10 bases between. Germline CDR1 is SGDLS and CDR2 is YYNGEE. DNA for the CDR3: TGTGCCAGCAGCGTAGGGATCGGGGGCACTGAAGCTTTCTTT. It yields the protein CASSVGIGGTEAFF.

This clonotype occurred once. The V and J genes are TRBV5-1 and TRBJ2-2; D possibly corresponds to TRBD1 (5 bases). Trimming took off 4 bases at V and 4 bases at J, with 20 bases between the two ends. This CDR3 contains 17 residues. The germline gives CDR1 SGHRS, CDR2 YFSETQ. The DNA for the CDR3 is TGCGCCAGCAGCCTAAAATCGCGGCAGGGCTCCACCGGGGAGCTGTTTTTT. Translated, it gives CASSLKSRQGSTGELFF.

The chain recombines TRBV4-1 with TRBJ2-1; the D gene is possibly TRBD2 (6 bases). The V end lost 5 bases, the J end lost 12 bases, and 14 bases lay between the germline ends. The CDR3 loop spans 12 amino acids. The germline V gene has CDR1 MGHRA and CDR2 YSYEKL. The CDR3 DNA reads as TGCGCCAGCAGCTCAACTAGCTCTGGGCAGTTCTTC. Protein product: CASSSTSSGQFF.

This clonotype was counted between two and nine times. The V gene is TRBV20-1, the J gene TRBJ2-5, with D possibly TRBD2 on 6 matching bases. Looked up from germline, CDR1 is DFQATT and CDR2 is SNEGSKA (reference sequence). V was trimmed by 5 bases and J by 7 bases, leaving 17 bases between them. The CDR3 sequence is 13 residues long. CDR3 nucleotide sequence: TGCAGTGCTCGCGGCGGGGACTGGGGGACCCAGTACTTC. It yields the protein CSARGGDWGTQYF.

The gene calls are TRBV18 and TRBJ1-1, with unresolved D. CDR3 length: 15 residues. Per the germline V gene, CDR1 is KGHSH and CDR2 is LQKENI. Trimming cost V 2 bases and J 1 base, with 11 bases left between them. CDR3 region: CASSPSAGRNTEAFF. The CDR3 nucleotides read TGTGCCAGCTCACCATCGGCCGGGAGGAACACTGAAGCTTTCTTT. Together with reference TRBV18 and TRBJ1-1, the CDR3 gives the full variable domain: NAGVMQNPRHLVRRRGQEARLRCSPMKGHSHVYWYRQLPEEGLKFMVYLQKENIIDESGMPKERFSAEFPKEGPSILRIQQVVRGDSAAYFCASSPSAGRNTEAFFGQGTRLTVV.

In its sample, this clonotype was seen many times. The chain couples TRBV7-3 to TRBJ2-3; no clear D. The CDR3 is 14 residues long. The V gene's germline CDR1 is SGHTA and CDR2 FQGTGA. V gave up 1 base and J gave up 2 bases, with 7 bases separating them. CDR3 protein: CASSLSGYTDTQYF. In nucleotides, the CDR3 is TGTGCCAGCAGCTTAAGTGGGTACACAGATACGCAGTATTTT.

The rearrangement joins TRBV24-1 to TRBJ2-7, with 9 bases lining up with TRBD1. V gave up 4 bases and J gave up 2 bases; unmatched junction bases: 5. There are 15 residues in the CDR3. CDR1 and CDR2 (germline): KGHDR, SFDVKD. The CDR3: CATSEPGQGTYEQYF. CDR3 bases: TGTGCCACCAGTGAACCGGGACAGGGAACCTACGAGCAGTACTTC.

Many counts were recorded for this clonotype. The chain recombines TRBV5-1 with TRBJ2-5; 11 nucleotides match TRBD2. The CDR3 runs 15 residues. CDR1 SGHRS and CDR2 YFSETQ come from the germline V gene. V lost 4 bases and J lost 2; bases outside the gene matches: 4. The CDR3 loop is CASSRGTSGQETQYF. CDR3 coding DNA: TGCGCCAGCAGCCGCGGGACTAGCGGACAAGAGACCCAGTACTTC.

This clonotype came up many times. V usage is TRBV6-2 or TRBV6-3 and J usage is TRBJ2-1; maybe TRBD2 (6 bases). The CDR3 loop spans 16 amino acids. Germline V gene sequence: CDR1 MNHEY, CDR2 SVGEGT. Trimming pared 3 bases from V and 7 bases from J, leaving 19 bases between. Here the CDR3 reads CASSYIQGGIGNEQFF. In DNA form, the CDR3 reads TGTGCCAGCAGTTATATCCAAGGCGGGATTGGGAATGAGCAGTTCTTC.

This clonotype was counted a few times. This chain links TRBV13 with TRBJ1-1; possibly TRBD1 for D (5 bases). Germline values: CDR1 PRHDT, CDR2 FYEKMQ (reference sequence). The CDR3 length is 15 residues. Trimming removed 8 bases from V and 1 base from J, with 17 bases in between. The CDR3 spells CASLIGWGGNTEAFF. Written as DNA, the CDR3 is TGTGCCAGCCTAATCGGATGGGGGGGGAACACTGAAGCTTTCTTT. Together with reference TRBV13 and TRBJ1-1, the CDR3 gives the full variable domain: AAGVIQSPRHLIKEKRETATLKCYPIPRHDTVYWYQQGPGQDPQFLISFYEKMQSDKGSIPDRFSAQQFSDYHSELNMSSLELGDSALYFCASLIGWGGNTEAFFGQGTRLTVV.

This clonotype has only a few counts. The chain employs TRBV14 and TRBJ1-1; D ambiguous. V was clipped by 5 bases and J by 0 bases, with 7 bases between them. CDR1 and CDR2 (germline): SGHDN, FVKESK. The CDR3 sequence is 13 residues long. The CDR3 DNA reads TGTGCCAGCAGCACATCTATGAACACTGAAGCTTTCTTT. Its translation: CASSTSMNTEAFF.